These 31 T cell receptor beta chains came from one sample sequenced in a study of T cells in tuberculosis. TCRdb's copy holds only in-frame clones and misses some; the assay was immunoSEQ multiplex PCR. The data contain 30,000 to 40,000 clones, roughly 97% of them singletons. Sequencing was done on a sample of PBMCs. Every receptor here comes from a donor aged 10 to 29 with latent tuberculosis or without tuberculosis infection.

The CDR3 here is CASSFRGGAGETQYF. The DNA of the CDR3 is TGTGCCAGCAGCTTTCGCGGGGGGGCCGGGGAGACCCAGTACTTC. This rearrangement joins TRBV5-6 to TRBJ2-5; 9 nucleotides agree with TRBD2. CDR1 and CDR2 from the germline V gene are SGHDT and YYEEEE. V lost 2 bases, J lost 5 bases, and 7 bases stayed unmatched. The CDR3 runs 15 residues. The full variable domain, rest sourced from reference TRBV5-6 and TRBJ2-5, is DAGVTQSPTHLIKTRGQQVTLRCSPKSGHDTVSWYQQALGQGPQFIFQYYEEEERQRGNFPDRFSGHQFPNYSSELNVNALLLGDSALYLCASSFRGGAGETQYFGPGTRLLVL.

V usage is TRBV4-2 and J usage is TRBJ2-1; possible D gene TRBD2, 5 bases. Looked up from germline, CDR1 is LGHNA and CDR2 is YNFKEQ. This CDR3 is 12 amino acids long. With 6 bases removed from V and 4 bases from J, the gap between germline ends came to 7 bases. The CDR3 loop reads CASRGEYNEQFF. Written as DNA, the CDR3 is TGTGCCAGCAGGGGAGAATACAATGAGCAGTTCTTC.

The rearrangement joins TRBV5-1 to TRBJ2-3, with D perhaps matching TRBD1 (5 bases). CDR3 length: 15 residues. Germline-derived CDR1 and CDR2 are SGHRS and YFSETQ. V shed 1 base and J shed 2 bases, with 11 bases lying between them. CDR3 residues: CASSLRQGTTDTQYF. CDR3 nucleotides: TGCGCCAGCAGCTTGCGGCAGGGTACCACAGATACGCAGTATTTT. Using reference TRBV5-1 and TRBJ2-3 for the parts outside the CDR3, the full variable domain is KAGVTQTPRYLIKTRGQQVTLSCSPISGHRSVSWYQQTPGQGLQFLFEYFSETQRNKGNFPGRFSGRQFSNSRSEMNVSTLELGDSALYLCASSLRQGTTDTQYFGPGTRLTVL.

The CDR3 DNA sequence: TGTGCCAGCAGTGAAACTAGCGGGGGCGCAGATACGCAGTATTTT. Amino acid sequence: CASSETSGGADTQYF. The V gene is TRBV6-4, the J gene TRBJ2-3; 11 positions agree with TRBD2. J lost 4 bases, V lost 3 bases, and 3 bases had no gene match. CDR1 is MRHNA and CDR2 is SNTAGT in the germline V gene. The CDR3 has 15 residues.

This sequence joins TRBV18 and TRBJ2-7, with no clear D. The CDR3 length is 16 residues. Germline assignment: CDR1 KGHSH and CDR2 LQKENI. V lost 4 bases to trimming and J lost 0 bases, with 16 bases between them. The CDR3 reads CASSLTRTVSSYEQYF. The CDR3 DNA reads as TGTGCCAGCTCACTTACCCGTACGGTTAGCTCCTACGAGCAGTACTTC.

The rearrangement uses TRBV2 and TRBJ2-7; the D gene is possibly TRBD1 (5 bases). This CDR3 spans 14 amino acids. Per the germline V gene, CDR1 is SNHLY and CDR2 is FYNNEI. V was trimmed by 8 bases and J by 2 bases, leaving 16 bases between them. CDR3 sequence (DNA): TGTGCCAGCTTAAACCCCGGACAAGCCTACGAGCAGTACTTC. Translation: CASLNPGQAYEQYF.

This chain connects TRBV7-6 to TRBJ1-3, with a possible D match to TRBD1 (6 bases). Between the trimmed V and J ends, which lost 4 bases and 7 bases, there was a span of 29 bases. Germline CDR1 and CDR2: SGHVS and FNYEAQ. CDR3 length: 19 amino acids. The chain's CDR3 is CASSSQGPRLSEFWNTIYF. The CDR3 bases are TGTGCCAGCAGCTCCCAGGGGCCAAGACTATCTGAATTCTGGAACACCATATATTTT.

The chain recombines TRBV10-3 with TRBJ1-2; no firm D call. Germline V gene sequence: CDR1 ENHRY, CDR2 SYGVKD. Between the trimmed V and J ends, which lost 8 bases and 5 bases, there was a span of 12 bases. This CDR3 region has 12 residues. The CDR3 DNA is TGTGCCATCCGACCCGGCGGTTATGGCTACACCTTC. Translated, it gives CAIRPGGYGYTF.

This chain links TRBV4-1 with TRBJ1-1, with D possibly TRBD1 on 5 matching bases. V gave up 3 bases and J gave up 2 bases, with 13 bases separating them. This CDR3 comprises 15 residues. Germline V gene lookup returns CDR1 MGHRA and CDR2 YSYEKL. Here the CDR3 reads CASSHGAQRNTEAFF. The CDR3 DNA follows: TGCGCCAGCAGCCATGGGGCACAGCGCAACACTGAAGCTTTCTTT.

This chain links TRBV18 with TRBJ1-2; 9 bases are a match to TRBD1. Germline CDR1 is KGHSH and CDR2 is LQKENI. V shed 2 bases and J 1 base; nucleotides not matched to a gene: 5. The CDR3 totals 16 residues. DNA for the CDR3: TGTGCCAGCTCACCAAATCCGGGACAGGGTAACTATGGCTACACCTTC. It encodes CASSPNPGQGNYGYTF. Full variable domain (remainder filled in from reference TRBV18 and TRBJ1-2): NAGVMQNPRHLVRRRGQEARLRCSPMKGHSHVYWYRQLPEEGLKFMVYLQKENIIDESGMPKERFSAEFPKEGPSILRIQQVVRGDSAAYFCASSPNPGQGNYGYTFGSGTRLTVV.

The rearrangement uses TRBV6-1 and TRBJ2-5, with 9 bases lining up with TRBD1. This CDR3 contains 14 residues. Germline V gene sequence: CDR1 MNHNS, CDR2 SASEGT. Trimming removed 5 bases from V and 4 bases from J; junction bases left unmatched: 5. This chain's CDR3 is CASSNRGQGETQYF. The DNA of the CDR3 is TGTGCCAGCAGTAACAGGGGGCAGGGAGAGACCCAGTACTTC.

The chain is built from TRBV5-6 and TRBJ1-4; D ambiguous. V dropped 0 bases and J dropped 3 bases, with 6 bases sitting between them. Germline values: CDR1 SGHDT, CDR2 YYEEEE. The CDR3 runs 14 residues. The CDR3 coding sequence is TGTGCCAGCAGCTTGGGAGGCCCTAATGAAAAACTGTTTTTT. This translates into CASSLGGPNEKLFF.

The V and J genes are TRBV6-4 and TRBJ2-2, with D unresolved. The V end was cut by 4 bases, the J end by 5 bases, with 14 bases between. Germline CDR1 MRHNA, CDR2 SNTAGT. The CDR3 contains 15 residues. CDR3 nucleotide sequence: TGTGCCAGCAGTGTAACCCCGCAGGTAACCGGGGAGCTGTTTTTT. The encoded protein is CASSVTPQVTGELFF.

The chain carries TRBV2 and TRBJ2-2, with a tentative D call TRBD2 (6 bases). Germline CDR1 reads SNHLY; CDR2 reads FYNNEI. The germline V and J ends were trimmed by 4 bases and 4 bases, with 13 bases remaining between them. This CDR3 comprises 15 residues. The DNA of the CDR3 is TGTGCCAGCAGTGGGGCAGTCGGGAGCACCGGGGAGCTGTTTTTT. Translated: CASSGAVGSTGELFF.

The chain uses TRBV6-5 and TRBJ1-1; 7 bases are a match to TRBD1. Germline values: CDR1 MNHEY, CDR2 SVGAGI. There are 14 residues in the CDR3. V lost 6 bases, J lost 4 bases, and 8 bases stayed unmatched. The CDR3 loop is CASSLRQGGTEAFF. The DNA of the CDR3 is TGTGCCAGCAGCCTTAGACAGGGAGGCACTGAAGCTTTCTTT.

This chain connects TRBV10-3 to TRBJ2-2; 11 bases are shared with TRBD1. J gave up 5 bases and V 7 bases, and 3 bases lay outside the gene matches. Looked up from germline, CDR1 is ENHRY and CDR2 is SYGVKD. This CDR3 comprises 14 residues. The chain's CDR3 is CAITGTGGTGELFF. In DNA form, the CDR3 reads TGTGCCATCACCGGGACAGGGGGTACCGGGGAGCTGTTTTTT.

A single count supports this clone. This rearrangement joins TRBV5-1 to TRBJ2-3, with D maybe TRBD2 (6 bases). The CDR3 is 19 amino acids. Germline CDR1 SGHRS, CDR2 YFSETQ. Trimming shortened V by 0 bases and J by 3 bases, and 23 bases separated the two germline ends. The CDR3 DNA reads as TGCGCCAGCAGCTTGGGATATTCTATTGCGGGATTAGCTACAGATACGCAGTATTTT. Translating gives CASSLGYSIAGLATDTQYF. The entire variable domain, with the rest obtained from reference TRBV5-1 and TRBJ2-3, is as follows: KAGVTQTPRYLIKTRGQQVTLSCSPISGHRSVSWYQQTPGQGLQFLFEYFSETQRNKGNFPGRFSGRQFSNSRSEMNVSTLELGDSALYLCASSLGYSIAGLATDTQYFGPGTRLTVL.

V gene TRBV4-1 combines with J gene TRBJ2-1; 7 nucleotides line up with TRBD2. This CDR3 contains 16 residues. J gave up 7 bases and V 3 bases, and 12 bases lay outside the gene matches. In germline, CDR1 is MGHRA, CDR2 YSYEKL. The CDR3 loop reads CASSQPGGTTGNEQFF. CDR3 bases: TGCGCCAGCAGCCAGCCTGGGGGGACTACAGGTAATGAGCAGTTCTTC.

The chain joins TRBV18 to TRBJ2-5; 8 nucleotides line up with TRBD1. CDR1 is KGHSH and CDR2 is LQKENI in the germline V gene. V lost 3 bases to trimming and J lost 5 bases; unmatched junction nucleotides: 5. CDR3 size: 14 residues. This CDR3 reads CASSPRQGMETQYF. In nucleotides, the CDR3 is TGTGCCAGCTCACCCCGACAGGGGATGGAGACCCAGTACTTC.

This chain links TRBV12-5 with TRBJ2-1; TRBD1 matches 8 bases. CDR1 is LGHNT and CDR2 is FRNRAP in the germline V gene. The CDR3 has 15 residues. Trimming took 0 bases from V and 6 from J; bases not matched to a gene: 4. The CDR3: CASGLVTGAGNEQFF. The CDR3 DNA reads as TGTGCTAGTGGTTTGGTGACAGGGGCAGGCAATGAGCAGTTCTTC.

V gene TRBV18 combines with J gene TRBJ1-3, with 9 bases identical to TRBD1. The CDR3 runs 15 residues. Germline lookup yields CDR1 KGHSH and CDR2 LQKENI. V lost 5 bases and J lost 2; bases outside the gene matches: 4. The CDR3 DNA is TGTGCCAGCTCATCACAGGGGGCGGCTGGAAACACCATATATTTT. Residues: CASSSQGAAGNTIYF.

The chain recombines TRBV6-1 with TRBJ2-7, with D perhaps TRBD1 (6 bases). Trimming took off 3 bases at V and 3 bases at J, with 12 bases between the two ends. CDR1 is MNHNS, CDR2 SASEGT, per germline. The CDR3 is 14 residues long. The CDR3 DNA follows: TGTGCCAGCAGTGACACTGGGACAAGCTACGAGCAGTACTTC. This translates into CASSDTGTSYEQYF.

The chain recombines TRBV2 with TRBJ2-7, with a tentative D call TRBD1 (6 bases). CDR1 and CDR2 from the germline V gene are SNHLY and FYNNEI. Trimming removed 3 bases at V and 9 bases at J, with 24 bases between. This CDR3 spans 16 amino acids. The CDR3 DNA is TGTGCCAGCAGTGAGATAGGCGGACAGTCCTACGCGCCGCAGTACTTC. Amino acids: CASSEIGGQSYAPQYF.

This rearrangement joins TRBV19 to TRBJ2-3; D gene ambiguous. Germline lookup yields CDR1 LNHDA and CDR2 SQIVND (reference sequence). This CDR3 comprises 12 residues. Trimming cost V 5 bases and J 3 bases, with 6 bases left between them. The CDR3 nucleotides read TGTGCCAGTAGTGAGCTGACAGATACGCAGTATTTT. Translating gives CASSELTDTQYF.

The rearrangement joins TRBV7-2 to TRBJ2-1; 9 bases agree with TRBD2. There are 15 residues in the CDR3. V shed 5 bases and J 4 bases; nucleotides not matched to a gene: 6. Germline CDR1 reads SGHTA; CDR2 reads FQGNSA. CDR3: CASSPRTSEYNEQFF. The CDR3 nucleotides are TGTGCCAGCAGCCCGCGGACTAGCGAGTACAATGAGCAGTTCTTC.

The V and J genes are TRBV27 and TRBJ2-7; TRBD1 matches at 8 bases. The CDR3 totals 14 residues. CDR1 is MNHEY and CDR2 is SMNVEV in the germline V gene (reference sequence). J gave up 5 bases and V 3 bases, and 6 bases lay outside the gene matches. The CDR3, as DNA: TGTGCCAGCAGTTTGGACAGGGTAATTCACGAGCAGTACTTC. Protein: CASSLDRVIHEQYF.

The rearrangement links TRBV15 to TRBJ2-2, with a possible D match to TRBD2 (5 bases). In germline, CDR1 is LNHNV, CDR2 YYDKDF (reference sequence). V was clipped by 3 bases and J by 4 bases, with 18 bases between them. This CDR3 region has 17 residues. The CDR3 loop reads CATSRPSSLAGTGELFF. In DNA, the CDR3 is TGTGCCACCAGCAGGCCTTCGAGCCTCGCGGGCACCGGGGAGCTGTTTTTT.

The J gene is TRBJ1-1, the V gene TRBV5-1, with a tentative D call TRBD1 (6 bases). CDR3 length: 15 amino acids. V was pared by 1 base and J by 0 bases, with 10 bases between. CDR1 is SGHRS, CDR2 YFSETQ, per germline. CDR3 loop: CASSLISGVNTEAFF. CDR3 coding DNA: TGCGCCAGCAGCTTGATTTCAGGGGTGAACACTGAAGCTTTCTTT.

DNA of the CDR3: TGTGCCAGCAGTGAATTCCGACCACTAGCGGGGCGAAGCGGTACGCAGTATTTT. This codes for CASSEFRPLAGRSGTQYF. This chain joins TRBV2 and TRBJ2-3; TRBD2 aligns across 10 bases. CDR3 length: 18 amino acids. The trim removed 2 bases at V and 8 bases at J, leaving 16 bases unmatched. Germline loops: CDR1 SNHLY, CDR2 FYNNEI.

V and J are TRBV9 and TRBJ1-2, with D perhaps matching TRBD1 (5 bases). Germline CDR1 reads SGDLS; CDR2 reads YYNGEE. Between the trimmed V and J ends, which lost 2 bases and 5 bases, there was a span of 25 bases. The CDR3 sequence is 18 residues long. This chain's CDR3 is CASSVIPQVGGLGYGYTF. CDR3 DNA sequence: TGTGCCAGCAGCGTTATACCCCAGGTTGGGGGGTTGGGGTATGGCTACACCTTC.

The J gene is TRBJ1-1, the V gene TRBV5-6; D is ambiguous. The CDR3 contains 14 residues. With 0 bases removed from V and 4 bases from J, the gap between germline ends came to 10 bases. Looked up from germline, CDR1 is SGHDT and CDR2 is YYEEEE. The CDR3 loop reads CASSLGYYGTEAFF. CDR3 DNA sequence: TGTGCCAGCAGCTTGGGGTACTACGGCACTGAAGCTTTCTTT.